The 7 T cell receptor beta chains presented below share a single source sample, sequenced in a study of CD8 T cells in ankylosing spondylitis. Regarding the study as a whole: Ankylosing spondylitis blood appeared to be characterized by a TCR beta motif of eight or nine highly homologous variants.

Each CDR3 protein is one row after TCRdb ran MiXCR on the 5' RACE reads. This table holds 300,000 to 400,000 distinct CDR3 sequences, about a fifth found once. Which antigens these TCRs recognize remains unknown. The sample taken for sequencing was blood, either unsorted or a sorted T cell fraction (not recorded which). These receptors all come from a male donor with ankylosing spondylitis.

This clonotype showed up just a few times. CDR3 residues: CSVERVGSYTF. Here the CDR3 DNA reads TGCAGCGTTGAGAGGGTAGGCAGCTACACCTTC. The chain couples TRBV29-1 to TRBJ1-2; D gene uncertain. The CDR3 contains 11 residues. From germline, CDR1 is SQVTM and CDR2 ANQGSEA. Trimming shortened V by 3 bases and J by 9 bases, and 11 bases separated the two germline ends.

The chain joins TRBV7-9 to TRBJ1-1; no reliable D call. CDR3 size: 14 residues. In germline, CDR1 is SEHNR, CDR2 FQNEAQ (reference sequence). The germline V and J ends were trimmed by 2 bases and 1 base, with 8 bases remaining between them. DNA for the CDR3: TGTGCCAGCAGCTTACTGGGAAAGAACACTGAAGCTTTCTTT. Translating gives CASSLLGKNTEAFF.

The V call is TRBV19, the J call TRBJ2-1, with 9 bases identical to TRBD2. Trimming at V came to 3 bases and at J to 3 bases, leaving 9 bases not matched to a gene. Germline V gives CDR1 LNHDA, CDR2 SQIVND (reference sequence). This CDR3 is 17 amino acids long. Here the CDR3 reads CASSIFAAGGRYNEQFF. CDR3 in DNA: TGTGCCAGTAGTATCTTTGCGGCGGGAGGGCGCTACAATGAGCAGTTCTTC.

The chain couples TRBV6-1 to TRBJ2-2, with 8 bases fitting TRBD1. CDR3 size: 17 residues. CDR1 is MNHNS and CDR2 is SASEGT in the germline V gene. V gave up 6 bases and J gave up 3 bases; unmatched junction bases: 12. CDR3 DNA: TGTGCCAGCAGAAACGGGGGACAGGCATTGTACACCGGGGAGCTGTTTTTT. Its translation: CASRNGGQALYTGELFF.

The chain recombines TRBV9 with TRBJ2-5, with D perhaps matching TRBD1 (5 bases). In germline, CDR1 is SGDLS, CDR2 YYNGEE. The CDR3 length is 14 residues. Trimming removed 4 bases at V and 0 bases at J, with 10 bases between. CDR3 coding DNA: TGTGCCAGCAGCCCCCGACAGCACCAAGAGACCCAGTACTTC. Protein product: CASSPRQHQETQYF.

This chain uses TRBV20-1 with TRBJ2-6; D is perhaps TRBD1 (6 bases). CDR3 size: 14 residues. Germline V lookup: CDR1 DFQATT, CDR2 SNEGSKA (reference sequence). Trimming shortened V by 4 bases and J by 1 base, and 8 bases separated the two germline ends. The CDR3 spells CSAMDSSGANVLTF. The CDR3 DNA reads TGCAGTGCTATGGACAGTTCTGGGGCCAACGTCCTGACTTTC.

The V call is TRBV2, the J call TRBJ1-1, with TRBD1 identical over 8 bases. The CDR3 has 14 residues. The trim removed 4 bases at V and 2 bases at J, leaving 3 bases unmatched. The germline CDR1 and CDR2 sequences are SNHLY and FYNNEI. CDR3 sequence: CASSGTGTNTEAFF. As DNA, the CDR3 is TGTGCCAGCAGTGGGACAGGGACTAACACTGAAGCTTTCTTT.